This T cell receptor (beta chain) was captured in a study of response to subunit inactivated influenza vaccine. Via MiXCR, TCRdb re-called the RT-PCR reads, giving one row per CDR3 protein. Of 450,000 to 600,000 distinct CDR3 sequences listed, roughly 7.6% are singletons. In its sample, this clonotype was seen a few times. V was pared by 2 bases and J by 7 bases, with 7 bases of the junction left unmatched. The CDR3 contains 15 residues. Germline V gives CDR1 DFQATT, CDR2 SNEGSKA (reference sequence). The source material was PBMCs from blood, sampled about 23 months after vaccination. The source of this sequence is a man in his fifties or sixties who received an inactivated influenza vaccine. The rearrangement joins TRBV20-1 to TRBJ2-7, with 14 nucleotides matching TRBD2. CDR3 in DNA: TGCAGTGCTAGATCGGGACTAGCGGGAGTCCGGGAGCAGTACTTC. It specifies CSARSGLAGVREQYF.